Detailed here is one T cell receptor beta chain. The sample belongs to a study of blood T cell repertoires in COVID-19. Study summary: T cells, B-cell-depleted T cells, or PBMCs supplied cDNA or gDNA.

Trimming left V 4 bases short and J 0 bases short, with 13 bases between. From germline, CDR1 is KGHSH and CDR2 LQKENI. This CDR3 has 16 residues. The Seattle site enrolled patients during active infection and followed them longitudinally. As processed by the authors: Reference gene primer amplification gave estimated nucleated cell counts. Some clones are missing from TCRdb's copy, which holds only in-frame ones; the method was immunoSEQ multiplex PCR. That table supplies the V and J calls and clone size; D and trimming were determined from the DNA. The sample lists about 220,000 clones; 82% were seen once.

Sequenced sample: peripheral blood. The chain couples TRBV18 to TRBJ1-3; D is unclear. The source is a woman between 65 and 79 years old with COVID-19, enrolled during active disease. This chain's CDR3 is CASSLEGSTSGNTIYF. The CDR3 DNA sequence: TGTGCCAGCTCACTTGAGGGCAGTACCTCTGGAAACACCATATATTTT.